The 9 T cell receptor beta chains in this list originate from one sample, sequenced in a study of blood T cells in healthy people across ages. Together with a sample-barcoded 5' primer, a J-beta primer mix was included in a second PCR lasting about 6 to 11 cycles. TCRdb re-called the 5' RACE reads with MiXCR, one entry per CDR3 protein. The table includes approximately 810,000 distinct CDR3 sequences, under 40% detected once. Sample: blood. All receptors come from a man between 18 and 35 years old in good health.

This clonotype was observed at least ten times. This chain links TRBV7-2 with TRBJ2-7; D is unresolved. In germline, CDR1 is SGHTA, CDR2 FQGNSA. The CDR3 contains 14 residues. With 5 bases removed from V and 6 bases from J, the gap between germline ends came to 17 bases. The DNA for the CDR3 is TGTGCCAGCAGCCAACGACCGGATCCCGGCGAGCAGTACTTC. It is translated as CASSQRPDPGEQYF.

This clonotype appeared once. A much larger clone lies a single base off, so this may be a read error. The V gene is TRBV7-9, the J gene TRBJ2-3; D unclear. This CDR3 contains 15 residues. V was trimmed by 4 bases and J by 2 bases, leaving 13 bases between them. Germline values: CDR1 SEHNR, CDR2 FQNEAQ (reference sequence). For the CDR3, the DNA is TGTGCCAGCAGCTCCCCCGCCGGGTTCACAGATACGCAGTATTTT. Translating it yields CASSSPAGFTDTQYF.

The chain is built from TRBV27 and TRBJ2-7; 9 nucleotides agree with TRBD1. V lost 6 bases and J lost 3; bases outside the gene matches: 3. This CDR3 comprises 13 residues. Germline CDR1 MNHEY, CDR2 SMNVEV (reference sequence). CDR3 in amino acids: CASRGTGRYEQYF. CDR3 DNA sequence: TGTGCCAGCAGAGGGACAGGGCGCTACGAGCAGTACTTC.

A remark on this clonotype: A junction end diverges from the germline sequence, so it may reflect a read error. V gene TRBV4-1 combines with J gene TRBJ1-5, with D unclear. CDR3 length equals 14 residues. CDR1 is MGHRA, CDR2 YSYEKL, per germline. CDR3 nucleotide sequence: TGCGCCAACAGCCAAGTAAGGAGGGATCAGCCCCAGCATTTT. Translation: CANSQVRRDQPQHF.

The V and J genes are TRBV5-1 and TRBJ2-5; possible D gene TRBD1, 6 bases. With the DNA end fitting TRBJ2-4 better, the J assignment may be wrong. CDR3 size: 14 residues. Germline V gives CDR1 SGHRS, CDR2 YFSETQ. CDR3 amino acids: CASSLAQGHDIQYF. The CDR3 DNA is TGCGCCAGCAGCTTGGCACAGGGTCATGACATTCAGTACTTC.

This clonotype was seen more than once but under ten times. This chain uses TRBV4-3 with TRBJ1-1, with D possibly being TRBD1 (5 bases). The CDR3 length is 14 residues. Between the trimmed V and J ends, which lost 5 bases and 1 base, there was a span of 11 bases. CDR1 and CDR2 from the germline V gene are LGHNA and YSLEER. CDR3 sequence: CASSFDRRNTEAFF. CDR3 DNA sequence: TGCGCCAGCAGCTTCGACAGAAGGAACACTGAAGCTTTCTTT.

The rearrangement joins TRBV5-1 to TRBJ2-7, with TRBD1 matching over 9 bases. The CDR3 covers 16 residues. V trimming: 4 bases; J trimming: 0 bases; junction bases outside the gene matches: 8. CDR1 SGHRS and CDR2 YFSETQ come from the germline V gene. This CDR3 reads CASSPRTGAVSYEQYF. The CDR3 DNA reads TGCGCCAGCAGCCCCCGGACAGGGGCCGTCTCCTACGAGCAGTACTTC.

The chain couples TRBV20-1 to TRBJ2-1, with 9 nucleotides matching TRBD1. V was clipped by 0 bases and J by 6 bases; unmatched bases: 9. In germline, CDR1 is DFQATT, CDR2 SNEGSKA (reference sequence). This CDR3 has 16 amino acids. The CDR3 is CSARDRDRELSNEQFF. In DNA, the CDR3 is TGCAGTGCTAGAGATCGGGACAGGGAACTTTCCAATGAGCAGTTCTTC.

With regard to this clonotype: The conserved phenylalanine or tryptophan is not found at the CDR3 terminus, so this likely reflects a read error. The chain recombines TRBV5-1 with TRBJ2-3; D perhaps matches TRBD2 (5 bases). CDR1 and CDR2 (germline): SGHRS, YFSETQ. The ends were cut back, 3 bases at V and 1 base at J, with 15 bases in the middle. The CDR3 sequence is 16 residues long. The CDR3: CASSSEISAGTDTQYV. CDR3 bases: TGCGCCAGCAGCTCAGAGATTTCAGCGGGCACAGATACGCAGTATGTT.